A single sample gave rise to the 23 T cell receptor beta chains below, sequenced in a study of blood T cell repertoires in COVID-19. Sequencing used immunoSEQ multiplex PCR; TCRdb keeps in-frame clones, though not all of them. The table has approximately 290,000 clones, around 88% seen once. The sample consisted of peripheral blood. All receptors come from a man aged 30 to 39 with acute or convalescent COVID-19.

The J gene is TRBJ1-1, the V gene TRBV4-2, with D unresolved. V was trimmed by 0 bases and J by 5 bases, leaving 4 bases between them. Germline V gene data show CDR1 as LGHNA and CDR2 as YNFKEQ. The CDR3 loop spans 12 amino acids. As DNA, the CDR3 is TGTGCCAGCAGCCAAGAATATACTGAAGCTTTCTTT. Its translation is CASSQEYTEAFF.

The V call is TRBV28, the J call TRBJ1-3; D is undetermined. This CDR3 region has 15 residues. V was pared by 6 bases and J by 4 bases, with 16 bases between. Per germline, CDR1 MDHEN and CDR2 SYDVKM. The DNA of the CDR3 is TGTGCCAGCAGCGCTAGGAGCCTCCGGGGAAACACCATATATTTT. Translated: CASSARSLRGNTIYF.

The genes are TRBV9 and TRBJ2-1; D is undetermined. Looked up from germline, CDR1 is SGDLS and CDR2 is YYNGEE. Between the trimmed V and J ends, which lost 4 bases and 9 bases, there was a span of 8 bases. The CDR3 has 11 residues. For the CDR3, the DNA is TGTGCCAGCAGCATTAGTACTGAGCAGTTCTTC. This gives the protein CASSISTEQFF.

This sequence joins TRBV4-1 and TRBJ1-1, with 8 bases fitting TRBD1. Trimming took 1 base from V and 10 from J; bases not matched to a gene: 17. The germline V gene encodes CDR1 MGHRA and CDR2 YSYEKL. The CDR3 loop spans 17 amino acids. This chain's CDR3 is CASSQVFGSGQALPAFF. The DNA of the CDR3 is TGCGCCAGCAGCCAAGTTTTCGGATCGGGACAGGCGTTACCAGCTTTCTTT.

In this sample, this clone turned up a few times. The chain couples TRBV19 to TRBJ2-7, with D perhaps TRBD1 (5 bases). Germline loops: CDR1 LNHDA, CDR2 SQIVND (reference sequence). The CDR3 sequence is 12 residues long. The V and J ends lost 4 bases and 3 bases respectively, with 7 bases between them. In DNA, the CDR3 is TGTGCCAGTAGTAAAGACAGCTACGAGCAGTACTTC. This translates into CASSKDSYEQYF. The entire variable domain, with the rest obtained from reference TRBV19 and TRBJ2-7, is as follows: DGGITQSPKYLFRKEGQNVTLSCEQNLNHDAMYWYRQDPGQGLRLIYYSQIVNDFQKGDIAEGYSVSREKKESFPLTVTSAQKNPTAFYLCASSKDSYEQYFGPGTRLTVT.

This chain joins TRBV6-5 and TRBJ2-7, with D maybe TRBD2 (5 bases). Germline V gives CDR1 MNHEY, CDR2 SVGAGI. This CDR3 is built from 13 residues. V lost 4 bases to trimming and J lost 4 bases, with 11 bases between them. The CDR3 region is CASSSRTRYEQYF. The CDR3 coding sequence is TGTGCCAGCAGTTCACGTACTAGGTACGAGCAGTACTTC.

The gene calls are TRBV29-1 and TRBJ2-4; the match to TRBD2 covers 7 bases. CDR1 is SQVTM, CDR2 ANQGSEA, per germline. The junction had 13 bases not matched to a gene; V was cut back by 5 bases and J by 0 bases. The CDR3 is made up of 17 amino acids. CDR3 loop: CSVSRGGVGIAKNIQYF. For the CDR3, the DNA is TGCAGCGTTTCTCGTGGGGGGGTCGGGATAGCCAAAAACATTCAGTACTTC.

The V call is TRBV5-4, the J call TRBJ2-1, with 13 bases fitting TRBD2. V gave up 3 bases and J gave up 5 bases; unmatched junction bases: 2. The germline V gene has CDR1 SGHNT and CDR2 YYREEE (reference sequence). The CDR3 contains 15 residues. CDR3 sequence: CASSSGLAGDNEQFF. In nucleotides, the CDR3 is TGTGCCAGCAGCTCAGGACTAGCGGGAGACAATGAGCAGTTCTTC.

The V gene is TRBV6-5, the J gene TRBJ2-1, with a weak D call TRBD1 (6 bases). V was clipped by 7 bases and J by 5 bases, with 15 bases between them. The germline V gene has CDR1 MNHEY and CDR2 SVGAGI. The CDR3 extends over 14 amino acids. CDR3 amino acids: CASKGTNFNNEQFF. DNA for the CDR3: TGTGCCAGCAAAGGGACAAACTTTAACAATGAGCAGTTCTTC.

V and J are TRBV2 and TRBJ1-2; possibly TRBD1 for D (6 bases). Per the germline V gene, CDR1 is SNHLY and CDR2 is FYNNEI. This CDR3 has 13 residues. Trimming took 4 bases from V and 8 from J, leaving 14 bases between them. CDR3 nucleotide sequence: TGTGCCAGCAGTGGAAATGTGCAGGGGGGCTACACCTTC. This sequence encodes CASSGNVQGGYTF. Using reference TRBV2 and TRBJ1-2 for the parts outside the CDR3, the full variable domain is EPEVTQTPSHQVTQMGQEVILRCVPISNHLYFYWYRQILGQKVEFLVSFYNNEISEKSEIFDDQFSVERPDGSNFTLKIRSTKLEDSAMYFCASSGNVQGGYTFGSGTRLTVV.

The genes are TRBV9 and TRBJ2-1; 10 positions match TRBD2. This CDR3 has 15 amino acids. V shed 1 base and J 8 bases; nucleotides not matched to a gene: 6. Germline values: CDR1 SGDLS, CDR2 YYNGEE. The CDR3 spells CASSVTSGGVDEQFF. The CDR3 bases are TGTGCCAGCAGCGTAACCAGCGGGGGGGTCGATGAGCAGTTCTTC.

The chain combines TRBV28 with TRBJ2-2, with 8 bases that match TRBD2. V trimming: 3 bases; J trimming: 5 bases; junction bases outside the gene matches: 8. The V gene's germline CDR1 is MDHEN and CDR2 SYDVKM. CDR3 size: 16 residues. The DNA of the CDR3 is TGTGCCAGCAGTTTTTATCCGGGACTAGTGACCGGGGAGCTGTTTTTT. Translated, it gives CASSFYPGLVTGELFF.

The rearrangement joins TRBV2 to TRBJ2-5; the D gene is possibly TRBD2 (7 bases). Germline CDR1 and CDR2: SNHLY and FYNNEI. The V gene lost 7 bases and the J gene lost 2 bases, with 17 bases spanning the gap. The CDR3 is 15 amino acids. In nucleotides, the CDR3 is TGTGCCAGCACTGGTCGGGGGGCTCCGCAAGAGACCCAGTACTTC. This gives the protein CASTGRGAPQETQYF.

The genes are TRBV5-1 and TRBJ2-7; 8 nucleotides line up with TRBD1. The length of the CDR3 is 15 residues. CDR1 and CDR2 (germline): SGHRS, YFSETQ. Losses at the gene ends were 2 bases for V and 6 bases for J; bases not matched to a gene: 10. CDR3 DNA: TGCGCCAGCAGCTTCGCAGGGGGCGCGGGTTTCGAGCAGTACTTC. Translation gives CASSFAGGAGFEQYF.

The chain has TRBV19 and TRBJ1-5; TRBD1 agrees at 7 bases. J was trimmed by 10 bases and V by 1 base; bases with no gene match: 13. This CDR3 is built from 16 residues. The germline gives CDR1 LNHDA, CDR2 SQIVND (reference sequence). The CDR3 is CASSIGSVTGVGPQHF. DNA for the CDR3: TGTGCCAGTAGTATAGGGTCGGTCACAGGGGTGGGCCCCCAGCATTTT.

The rearrangement links TRBV2 to TRBJ2-7; 7 bases are a match to TRBD2. The CDR3 consists of 18 residues. V was clipped by 2 bases and J by 2 bases; unmatched bases: 15. Germline loops: CDR1 SNHLY, CDR2 FYNNEI. The CDR3 sequence is CASSERSIAGQLTYEQYF. Here the CDR3 DNA reads TGTGCCAGCAGTGAAAGATCAATAGCGGGTCAACTTACCTACGAGCAGTACTTC.

The chain links TRBV7-9 to TRBJ1-2; D ambiguous. This CDR3 is built from 11 residues. From germline, CDR1 is SEHNR and CDR2 FQNEAQ (reference sequence). Trimming shortened V by 5 bases and J by 8 bases, and 9 bases separated the two germline ends. CDR3 coding DNA: TGTGCCAGCAGCCCTTCCGGGGGCTACACCTTC. Its protein is CASSPSGGYTF.

The rearrangement links TRBV19 to TRBJ2-3; D is undetermined. Germline CDR1 reads LNHDA; CDR2 reads SQIVND (reference sequence). Trimming shortened V by 6 bases and J by 5 bases, and 18 bases separated the two germline ends. This CDR3 region has 15 residues. The CDR3 loop is CASSSSPQWRDTQYF. The CDR3 DNA follows: TGTGCCAGTAGCTCTTCCCCGCAGTGGAGAGATACGCAGTATTTT.

The chain joins TRBV19 to TRBJ1-2; a weak D match, TRBD1 (5 bases). V lost 5 bases and J 2 bases, leaving 24 bases between the germline ends. There are 18 residues in the CDR3. Germline-derived CDR1 and CDR2 are LNHDA and SQIVND (reference sequence). The CDR3 sequence is CASSARLRGTDPNYGYTF. DNA for the CDR3: TGTGCCAGTAGTGCACGACTTCGAGGGACTGATCCAAACTATGGCTACACCTTC.

This clone came up once. The chain carries TRBV27 and TRBJ2-7, with 8 positions matching TRBD2. Losses at the gene ends were 1 base for V and 6 bases for J; bases not matched to a gene: 8. The CDR3 spans 15 residues. Germline V gene lookup returns CDR1 MNHEY and CDR2 SMNVEV (reference sequence). The CDR3 spells CASSLWSGGPGEQYF. Written as DNA, the CDR3 is TGTGCCAGCAGTTTATGGTCGGGGGGGCCTGGCGAGCAGTACTTC.

The V gene is TRBV20-1, the J gene TRBJ2-5; D remains unclear. V was trimmed by 3 bases and J by 2 bases, leaving 10 bases between them. This CDR3 has 13 amino acids. Germline CDR1 is DFQATT and CDR2 is SNEGSKA (reference sequence). The DNA of the CDR3 is TGCAGTGCTAGTAAGGCGGATCAAGAGACCCAGTACTTC. Protein: CSASKADQETQYF.

The chain uses TRBV27 and TRBJ2-2; maybe TRBD2 (6 bases). The germline V gene encodes CDR1 MNHEY and CDR2 SMNVEV (reference sequence). The length of the CDR3 is 15 residues. V was cut by 6 bases and J by 7 bases, with 18 bases left in between. CDR3 residues: CASRPFGGGGGELFF. Here the CDR3 DNA reads TGTGCCAGCAGGCCCTTCGGGGGTGGGGGCGGGGAGCTGTTTTTT.

The CDR3 bases are TGTGCCAGCAGTTCCCCAGACAGGTACACTGAAGCTTTCTTT. Its translation: CASSSPDRYTEAFF. The J gene is TRBJ1-1, the V gene TRBV28; D possibly corresponds to TRBD1 (6 bases). The V and J ends lost 4 bases and 3 bases respectively, with 12 bases between them. Per the germline V gene, CDR1 is MDHEN and CDR2 is SYDVKM. The CDR3 length is 14 residues. The full variable domain, in which reference TRBV28 and TRBJ1-1 provide the parts outside the CDR3, is DVKVTQSSRYLVKRTGEKVFLECVQDMDHENMFWYRQDPGLGLRLIYFSYDVKMKEKGDIPEGYSVSREKKERFSLILESASTNQTSMYLCASSSPDRYTEAFFGQGTRLTVV.